What follows are 27 T cell receptor beta chains derived from one specimen sequenced in a study of blood T cell repertoires in COVID-19. The protocol was immunoSEQ multiplex PCR, while the TCRdb copy is restricted to in-frame clones and leaves out a portion. The sample lists about 120,000 clones; around 90% were seen once. The sequencing input was peripheral blood. The receptors originated from a woman aged 55-70 years with COVID-19, enrolled during active disease.

V gene TRBV27 combines with J gene TRBJ1-2, with D unresolved. V lost 11 bases and J lost 3, with 22 bases in between. Germline CDR1 is MNHEY and CDR2 is SMNVEV (reference sequence). The CDR3 has 15 amino acids. As DNA, the CDR3 is TGTGCCGGCTGGACTAGACCCCCTTCTGACTATGGCTACACCTTC. Translated: CAGWTRPPSDYGYTF.

This clone was picked up one time. The chain recombines TRBV7-2 with TRBJ1-5, with a possible D match to TRBD1 (6 bases). V was shortened by 2 bases and J by 2 bases, with 10 bases between the two germline ends. The CDR3 covers 15 residues. Germline loops: CDR1 SGHTA, CDR2 FQGNSA. This CDR3 is CASSLRGLGNQPQHF. CDR3 nucleotide sequence: TGTGCCAGCAGCTTAAGGGGGTTGGGCAATCAGCCCCAGCATTTT.

The chain joins TRBV5-6 to TRBJ2-1, with D perhaps matching TRBD1 (5 bases). Trimming took off 1 base at V and 9 bases at J, with 20 bases between the two ends. The CDR3 is made up of 16 amino acids. Per the germline V gene, CDR1 is SGHDT and CDR2 is YYEEEE. CDR3 amino acids: CASSLPGNINALEQFF. The DNA for the CDR3 is TGTGCCAGCAGCTTGCCAGGGAACATCAATGCTCTTGAGCAGTTCTTC.

The chain carries TRBV6-5 and TRBJ2-7; D ambiguous. The tail of the sequence fits TRBJ2-5 better, so the J call may be wrong. In germline, CDR1 is MNHEY, CDR2 SVGAGI. This CDR3 region has 11 residues. CDR3 region: CASSSGGTQYF. CDR3 nucleotide sequence: TGTGCCAGCAGCTCGGGCGGGACCCAGTACTTC.

V gene TRBV5-1 combines with J gene TRBJ2-2; D is possibly TRBD2 (6 bases). Germline CDR1 and CDR2: SGHRS and YFSETQ. This CDR3 comprises 14 residues. V was trimmed by 5 bases and J by 6 bases, leaving 14 bases between them. CDR3 residues: CASSSTGGAGELFF. CDR3 bases: TGCGCCAGCAGTTCCACCGGAGGGGCCGGGGAGCTGTTTTTT.

V gene TRBV4-3 combines with J gene TRBJ2-1; the match to TRBD2 covers 10 bases. After removal of 1 base from V and 4 bases from J, the junction contained 7 bases not matched to a gene. Looked up from germline, CDR1 is LGHNA and CDR2 is YSLEER. The CDR3 runs 17 residues. Here the CDR3 reads CASSQGASGGSYNEQFF. CDR3 coding DNA: TGCGCCAGCAGCCAAGGAGCTAGCGGGGGATCATACAATGAGCAGTTCTTC.

The V call is TRBV12-3 or TRBV12-4, the J call TRBJ2-3; perhaps TRBD1 as D (6 bases). Trimming removed 6 bases at V and 2 bases at J, with 6 bases between. This CDR3 spans 12 amino acids. The CDR3 spells CASRGATDTQYF. The CDR3, as DNA: TGTGCCAGCAGGGGGGCCACAGATACGCAGTATTTT.

V is TRBV15 and J is TRBJ1-2; 8 bases agree with TRBD1. Trimming removed 7 bases from V and 4 bases from J; junction bases left unmatched: 23. Germline CDR1 LNHNV, CDR2 YYDKDF (reference sequence). The CDR3 length is 19 residues. The CDR3 sequence: CATKGALDRAVFGTYGYTF. The CDR3 DNA sequence: TGTGCCACCAAAGGAGCGCTGGACAGGGCTGTCTTTGGGACCTATGGCTACACCTTC.

The genes are TRBV7-8 and TRBJ1-1; TRBD1 matches at 7 bases. Trimming took 4 bases from V and 1 from J; bases not matched to a gene: 9. This CDR3 contains 16 residues. Germline CDR1 SGHVS, CDR2 FQNEAQ. The CDR3, as DNA: TGTGCCAGCAGCTCCAGACAGGGTGGGTCGAACACTGAAGCTTTCTTT. Residues: CASSSRQGGSNTEAFF.

The chain uses TRBV7-2 and TRBJ1-1, with D unresolved. Germline CDR1 and CDR2: SGHTA and FQGNSA. The CDR3 loop spans 16 amino acids. V was trimmed by 2 bases and J by 0 bases, leaving 13 bases between them. CDR3 sequence (DNA): TGTGCCAGCAGCTTATCTCCGGGTACCTTGAACACTGAAGCTTTCTTT. Amino acids: CASSLSPGTLNTEAFF.

V is TRBV27 and J is TRBJ1-1; the match to TRBD1 covers 9 bases. This CDR3 has 15 residues. The J segment lost 8 bases and the V segment lost 5 bases, leaving 12 bases of the junction unmatched. Germline lookup yields CDR1 MNHEY and CDR2 SMNVEV (reference sequence). CDR3 nucleotides: TGTGCCAGCAGTCTAGGGATTGGACAGGGGACCGAAGCTTTCTTT. As protein: CASSLGIGQGTEAFF.

CDR3 in DNA: TGTGCCAGTCGTAGGGATCGGACAGGGCGAACAGATACGCAGTATTTT. Translated: CASRRDRTGRTDTQYF. This chain joins TRBV19 and TRBJ2-3; 8 bases align to TRBD1. The germline gives CDR1 LNHDA, CDR2 SQIVND (reference sequence). The trim removed 8 bases at V and 3 bases at J, leaving 13 bases unmatched. The CDR3 is made up of 16 amino acids.

As DNA, the CDR3 is TGTGCCAGCAGTATGGGGCCAGAAGAGACCCAGTACTTC. It translates to CASSMGPEETQYF. This chain joins TRBV2 and TRBJ2-5; maybe TRBD1 (5 bases). The V end was cut by 5 bases, the J end by 3 bases, with 10 bases between. The CDR3 is 13 amino acids. CDR1 and CDR2 from the germline V gene are SNHLY and FYNNEI.

V is TRBV9 and J is TRBJ1-2, with 10 bases fitting TRBD1. Losses at the gene ends were 0 bases for V and 6 bases for J; bases not matched to a gene: 8. The CDR3 is made up of 16 amino acids. Germline V CDR1 and CDR2: SGDLS, YYNGEE. The chain's CDR3 is CASSVVPDRGRDGYTF. CDR3 DNA: TGTGCCAGCAGCGTAGTTCCTGACAGGGGGCGGGATGGCTACACCTTC.

A few counts support this clone. The chain has TRBV29-1 and TRBJ1-1; D possibly corresponds to TRBD1 (5 bases). Germline CDR1 reads SQVTM; CDR2 reads ANQGSEA. V gave up 4 bases and J gave up 8 bases, with 8 bases separating them. This CDR3 is 10 amino acids long. The CDR3 DNA follows: TGCAGCGTTGCCGGACAAGAAGCTTTCTTT. Protein: CSVAGQEAFF.

This chain joins TRBV6-5 and TRBJ2-3; 7 nucleotides agree with TRBD2. There are 15 residues in the CDR3. V shed 7 bases and J 3 bases; nucleotides not matched to a gene: 10. CDR1 is MNHEY, CDR2 SVGAGI, per germline. The CDR3: CASTEPGGRTDTQYF. Written as DNA, the CDR3 is TGTGCCAGCACCGAACCGGGGGGACGGACAGATACGCAGTATTTT.

CDR3 DNA: TGCGCCAGCAGGGGGCTAGCGGGGGTCCAAGAGACCCAGTACTTC. Its protein product is CASRGLAGVQETQYF. The J gene is TRBJ2-5, the V gene TRBV10-2; TRBD2 matches 10 bases. V shed 6 bases and J 1 base; nucleotides not matched to a gene: 5. There are 15 residues in the CDR3. CDR1 is WSHSY, CDR2 SAAADI, per germline.

This chain uses TRBV19 with TRBJ2-7; D not certain. CDR1 is LNHDA, CDR2 SQIVND, per germline (reference sequence). V lost 1 base, J lost 2 bases, and 9 bases lay in between. This CDR3 contains 14 residues. The CDR3 coding sequence is TGTGCCAGTAGTATAGGTCCCGGTCCCTACGAGCAGTACTTC. Amino acid sequence: CASSIGPGPYEQYF.

The gene calls are TRBV25-1 and TRBJ2-6; 9 bases match TRBD1. With V trimmed by 4 bases and J by 0 bases, 4 bases remained unmatched. This CDR3 contains 17 residues. Germline V gene data show CDR1 as MGHDK and CDR2 as SYGVNS. CDR3 loop: CASSGGTGSSGANVLTF. DNA of the CDR3: TGTGCCAGCAGTGGTGGGACAGGGAGCTCTGGGGCCAACGTCCTGACTTTC.

A few counts support this clone. The rearrangement links TRBV7-2 to TRBJ1-5; a possible D gene is TRBD1 (6 bases). Germline CDR1 SGHTA, CDR2 FQGNSA. The V and J ends lost 5 bases and 2 bases respectively, with 13 bases between them. CDR3 length equals 15 residues. The CDR3 here is CASSPQWTGNQPQHF. The CDR3 DNA reads as TGTGCCAGCAGCCCCCAATGGACAGGCAATCAGCCCCAGCATTTT.

The chain uses TRBV3-1 (or the pseudogene TRBV3-2) and TRBJ1-6, with no clear D. V dropped 2 bases and J dropped 7 bases, with 6 bases sitting between them. The CDR3 has 13 amino acids. Germline CDR1 reads LGHDT; CDR2 reads YNNKEL (reference sequence). CDR3 sequence reads: CASSQRWNSPLHF. The CDR3 DNA is TGTGCCAGCAGCCAACGGTGGAATTCACCCCTCCACTTT.

The chain recombines TRBV7-9 with TRBJ1-5; 8 bases fit TRBD1. The CDR3 sequence is 14 residues long. CDR1 and CDR2 (germline): SEHNR, FQNEAQ (reference sequence). Trimming removed 6 bases from V and 6 bases from J; junction bases left unmatched: 7. The DNA of the CDR3 is TGTGCCAGCAGTAAGGACAGGGAGAGTCAGCCCCAGCATTTT. The encoded protein is CASSKDRESQPQHF.

V gene TRBV10-3 combines with J gene TRBJ1-5; D is possibly TRBD1 (6 bases). V lost 6 bases to trimming and J lost 1 base, with 10 bases between them. The CDR3 covers 14 residues. CDR1 and CDR2 from the germline V gene are ENHRY and SYGVKD. Here the CDR3 reads CAISSGQSNQPQHF. CDR3 DNA: TGTGCCATCAGCTCCGGACAGAGCAATCAGCCCCAGCATTTT.

The chain is built from TRBV4-1 and TRBJ2-7, with 11 bases that match TRBD1. The J segment lost 1 base and the V segment lost 1 base, leaving 3 bases of the junction unmatched. Germline V gives CDR1 MGHRA, CDR2 YSYEKL. This CDR3 has 16 amino acids. CDR3 in DNA: TGCGCCAGCAGCCAAGGGACAGGGGGCGTATCCTACGAGCAGTACTTC. Protein sequence: CASSQGTGGVSYEQYF.

The V call is TRBV3-1 (or the pseudogene TRBV3-2), the J call TRBJ2-1, with 10 bases identical to TRBD1. Germline V gene data show CDR1 as LGHDT and CDR2 as YNNKEL (reference sequence). CDR3 length: 14 amino acids. V was clipped by 0 bases and J by 8 bases; unmatched bases: 1. The CDR3 reads CASSQDGTGDEQFF. CDR3 sequence (DNA): TGTGCCAGCAGCCAAGATGGGACAGGGGATGAGCAGTTCTTC.

The chain uses TRBV7-2 and TRBJ2-1, with D maybe TRBD1 (6 bases). The germline gives CDR1 SGHTA, CDR2 FQGNSA. V lost 1 base to trimming and J lost 2 bases, with 9 bases between them. This CDR3 comprises 15 residues. The CDR3 nucleotides are TGTGCCAGCAGCTTAGTTGGGGGCGCCTACAATGAGCAGTTCTTC. It specifies CASSLVGGAYNEQFF.

The CDR3 bases are TGTGCCAGCAGCCAAGGGGAGACTACTAACTATGGCTACACCTTC. This gives the protein CASSQGETTNYGYTF. The chain combines TRBV4-2 with TRBJ1-2, with D unclear. CDR1 and CDR2 (germline): LGHNA, YNFKEQ. V dropped 1 base and J dropped 0 bases, with 9 bases sitting between them. The CDR3 extends over 15 amino acids.